This T cell receptor (beta chain) was captured in a study of blood T cell repertoires in COVID-19. At the level of the study: COVID-19 samples collected from the United States, Italy and Spain covered acute and convalescent phases.

Sequencing used immunoSEQ multiplex PCR; TCRdb keeps in-frame clones, though not all of them. This table has tens of thousands of clones, more than 75% appearing once. V shed 0 bases and J 6 bases; nucleotides not matched to a gene: 12. This CDR3 is built from 16 residues. Per the germline V gene, CDR1 is SGHRS and CDR2 is YFSETQ. The sequenced material came from peripheral blood. This sequence joins TRBV5-1 and TRBJ2-7, with 7 bases fitting TRBD1. The TCR sequence derives from a human donor in a cohort sampled during active COVID-19. The CDR3 sequence is CASSLVSGTVRFEQYF. The CDR3 nucleotides read TGCGCCAGCAGCTTGGTATCCGGGACAGTTAGATTCGAGCAGTACTTC.